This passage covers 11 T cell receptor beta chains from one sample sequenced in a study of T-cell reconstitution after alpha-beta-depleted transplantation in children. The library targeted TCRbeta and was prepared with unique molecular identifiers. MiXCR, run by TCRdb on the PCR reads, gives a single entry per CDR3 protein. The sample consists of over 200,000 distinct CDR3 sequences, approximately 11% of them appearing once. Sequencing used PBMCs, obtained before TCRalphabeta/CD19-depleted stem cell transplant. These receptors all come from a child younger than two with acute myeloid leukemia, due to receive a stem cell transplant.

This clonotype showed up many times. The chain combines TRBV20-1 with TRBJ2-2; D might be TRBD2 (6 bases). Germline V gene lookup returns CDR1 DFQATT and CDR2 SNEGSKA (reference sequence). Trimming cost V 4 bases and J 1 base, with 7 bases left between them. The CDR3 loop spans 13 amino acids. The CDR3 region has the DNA TGCAGTGCTACGCGGGAGAACACCGGGGAGCTGTTTTTT. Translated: CSATRENTGELFF.

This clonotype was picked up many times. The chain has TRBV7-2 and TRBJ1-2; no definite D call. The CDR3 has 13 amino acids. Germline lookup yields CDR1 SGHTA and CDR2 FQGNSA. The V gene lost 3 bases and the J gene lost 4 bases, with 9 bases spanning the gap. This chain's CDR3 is CASSFNWGYGYTF. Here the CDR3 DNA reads TGTGCCAGCAGCTTTAATTGGGGCTATGGCTACACCTTC.

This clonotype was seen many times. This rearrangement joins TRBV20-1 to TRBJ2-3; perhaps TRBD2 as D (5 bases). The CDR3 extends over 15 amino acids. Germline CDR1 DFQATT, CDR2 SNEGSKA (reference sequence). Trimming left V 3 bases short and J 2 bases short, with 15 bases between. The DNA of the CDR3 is TGCAGTGCTAGTCTGAGCGGAGGCTACACAGATACGCAGTATTTT. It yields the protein CSASLSGGYTDTQYF.

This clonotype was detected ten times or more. CDR3: CASSRSGIQFF. The CDR3 region has the DNA TGTGCCAGCAGTCGTAGCGGGATTCAGTTCTTC. The chain recombines TRBV11-2 with TRBJ2-1, with TRBD2 identical over 8 bases. The trim removed 6 bases at V and 13 bases at J, leaving 5 bases unmatched. The CDR3 contains 11 residues. Germline CDR1 is SGHAT and CDR2 is FQNNGV.

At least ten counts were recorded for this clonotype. CDR3 DNA: TGCAGTGCCCCAGGACGGACTGGGGCCAACGTCCTGACTTTC. Translating it yields CSAPGRTGANVLTF. The chain carries TRBV20-1 and TRBJ2-6, with no clear D. The V gene lost 6 bases and the J gene lost 2 bases, with 11 bases spanning the gap. The V gene's germline CDR1 is DFQATT and CDR2 SNEGSKA (reference sequence). The CDR3 runs to 14 residues.

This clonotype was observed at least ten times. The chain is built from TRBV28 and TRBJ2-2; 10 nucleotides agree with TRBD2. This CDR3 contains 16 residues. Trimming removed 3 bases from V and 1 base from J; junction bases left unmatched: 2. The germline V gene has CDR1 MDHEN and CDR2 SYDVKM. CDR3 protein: CASSFLAGGNTGELFF. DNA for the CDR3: TGTGCCAGCAGTTTCTTAGCGGGGGGGAACACCGGGGAGCTGTTTTTT. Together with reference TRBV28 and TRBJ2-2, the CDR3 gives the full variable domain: DVKVTQSSRYLVKRTGEKVFLECVQDMDHENMFWYRQDPGLGLRLIYFSYDVKMKEKGDIPEGYSVSREKKERFSLILESASTNQTSMYLCASSFLAGGNTGELFFGEGSRLTVL.

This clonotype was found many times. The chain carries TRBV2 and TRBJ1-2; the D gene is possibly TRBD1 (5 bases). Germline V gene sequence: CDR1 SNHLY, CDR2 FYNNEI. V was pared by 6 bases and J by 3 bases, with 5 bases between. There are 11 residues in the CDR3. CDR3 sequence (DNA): TGTGCCAGCAGGGGACACTATGGCTACACCTTC. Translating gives CASRGHYGYTF.

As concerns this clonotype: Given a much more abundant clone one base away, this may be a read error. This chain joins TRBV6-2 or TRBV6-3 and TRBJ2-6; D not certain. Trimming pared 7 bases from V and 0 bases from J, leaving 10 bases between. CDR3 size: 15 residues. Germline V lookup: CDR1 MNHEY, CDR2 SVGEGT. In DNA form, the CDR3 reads TGTGCCAGCAATTATGCCAGCTCTGGGGCCAACGTCCTGACTTTC. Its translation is CASNYASSGANVLTF.

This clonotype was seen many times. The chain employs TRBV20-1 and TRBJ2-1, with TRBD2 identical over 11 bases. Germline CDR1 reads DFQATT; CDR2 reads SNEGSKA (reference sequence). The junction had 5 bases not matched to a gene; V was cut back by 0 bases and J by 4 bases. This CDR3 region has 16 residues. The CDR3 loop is CSARDSTSGSYNEQFF. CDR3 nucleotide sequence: TGCAGTGCTAGAGACTCAACTAGCGGGAGTTACAATGAGCAGTTCTTC.

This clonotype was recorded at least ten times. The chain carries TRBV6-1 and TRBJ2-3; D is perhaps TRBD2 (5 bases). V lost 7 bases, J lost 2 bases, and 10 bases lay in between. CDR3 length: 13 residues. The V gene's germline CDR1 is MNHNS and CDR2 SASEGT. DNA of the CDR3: TGTGCCAGCAAAGCGGTAAACACAGATACGCAGTATTTT. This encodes CASKAVNTDTQYF.

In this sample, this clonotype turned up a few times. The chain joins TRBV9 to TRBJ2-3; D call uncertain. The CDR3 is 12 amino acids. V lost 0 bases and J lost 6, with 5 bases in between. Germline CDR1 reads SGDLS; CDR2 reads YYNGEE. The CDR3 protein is CASSVEVDTQYF. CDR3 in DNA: TGTGCCAGCAGCGTAGAGGTCGATACGCAGTATTTT.